This is a list of T cell receptor beta chains from one sample in a study of spatial heterogeneity in lung cancer. TCRdb reanalysed the 5' RACE reads using MiXCR and keeps one entry per CDR3 protein. Altogether approximately 39,000 distinct CDR3 sequences are present, 5.8% being singletons, with the ten largest covering more than 9%. The input for sequencing was PBMCs, taken at surgery. These receptors all come from a male donor with early-stage non-small cell lung cancer. The CDR3 runs from the conserved cysteine through the conserved F or W. Each record gives: J gene, clone size, D gene, V gene, CDR3 protein, CDR3 DNA. The D gene is left open where the match is weak. Where a row states a size, it is once, few, many or the class of an expanded clone; other rows omit it.

>TRBJ1-6|many|NA|TRBV14
CASSSVLGKNSPLHF
TGTGCCAGCAGCTCAGTCTTGGGGAAGAATTCACCCCTCCACTTT
>TRBJ1-1|many|TRBD1|TRBV6-5
CASSYRTGETEAFF
TGTGCCAGCAGTTACCGCACAGGGGAAACTGAAGCTTTCTTT
>TRBJ2-5|NA|TRBD2|TRBV12-3/TRBV12-4
CASSLEGREETQYF
TGTGCCAGCAGCCTAGAGGGGAGGGAAGAGACCCAGTACTTC
>TRBJ1-2|many|TRBD1|TRBV6-5
CASSYAGQARSYGYTF
TGTGCCAGCAGTTACGCAGGACAGGCCAGGTCGTATGGCTACACCTTC
>TRBJ1-5|many|NA|TRBV7-9
CASSLDTGWGNQPQHF
TGTGCCAGCAGCTTGGACACGGGATGGGGCAATCAGCCCCAGCATTTT
>TRBJ2-3|many|NA|TRBV6-1
CASTGGITDTQYF
TGTGCCAGCACGGGCGGAATAACAGATACGCAGTATTTT
>TRBJ2-7|few|NA|TRBV12-3/TRBV12-4
CASSLSGAYEQYF
TGTGCCAGCAGTTTGTCAGGGGCCTACGAGCAGTACTTC
>TRBJ2-7|many|TRBD2|TRBV7-6
CASSLNLAESSYEQYF
TGTGCCAGCAGCTTAAACCTAGCGGAGAGCTCCTACGAGCAGTACTTC
>TRBJ2-1|few|TRBD2|TRBV7-2
CASSSRLAGVHYNEQFF
TGTGCCAGCAGCTCTCGACTAGCGGGGGTGCACTACAATGAGCAGTTCTTC
>TRBJ2-3|many|TRBD1|TRBV9
CASSGQGRTDTQYF
TGTGCCAGCAGCGGACAGGGGCGGACAGATACGCAGTATTTT
>TRBJ1-5|many|NA|TRBV28
CASSLLEGDSNQPQHF
TGTGCCAGCAGTTTATTGGAGGGGGATAGCAATCAGCCCCAGCATTTT
>TRBJ2-3|many|NA|TRBV12-5
CASGLVLGPSTDTQYF
TGTGCTAGTGGTTTGGTATTGGGTCCTAGCACAGATACGCAGTATTTT
>TRBJ1-5|few|NA|TRBV6-2/TRBV6-3
CASRPTGAGPQHF
TGTGCCAGCAGACCTACGGGGGCCGGGCCCCAGCATTTT
>TRBJ1-5|NA|NA|TRBV24-1
CATSDWGDGNQPQHF
TGTGCCACCAGTGATTGGGGCGATGGCAATCAGCCCCAGCATTTT
>TRBJ1-1|NA|NA|TRBV25-1
CASSEYPRDKKNTEAFF
TGTGCCAGCAGTGAATATCCCCGGGACAAGAAGAACACTGAAGCTTTCTTT
>TRBJ1-1|many|NA|TRBV20-1
CSARDLVRREAAFF
TGCAGTGCTAGAGATTTAGTGAGGCGGGAAGCCGCTTTCTTT
>TRBJ1-5|NA|NA|TRBV7-8
CASGQGRNQPQHF
TGTGCCAGCGGGCAGGGTCGCAATCAGCCCCAGCATTTT
>TRBJ1-1|NA|NA|TRBV18
CASSPPGEPGAEAFF
TGTGCCAGCTCACCACCGGGGGAACCTGGTGCTGAAGCTTTCTTT
>TRBJ2-3|many|TRBD2|TRBV4-2
CASSQGDAGADTQYF
TGTGCCAGCAGCCAAGGAGATGCGGGAGCAGATACGCAGTATTTT
>TRBJ1-4|few|NA|TRBV21-1
CASNKIRNHRGGEKLFF
TGTGCCAGCAATAAAATAAGGAATCATCGAGGGGGTGAAAAACTGTTTTTT
>TRBJ2-7|many|NA|TRBV12-3/TRBV12-4
CASRRGVGYEQYF
TGTGCCAGCAGGAGAGGGGTCGGCTACGAGCAGTACTTC
>TRBJ2-1|NA|NA|TRBV28
CASRPRGAGHNEQFF
TGTGCCAGCAGACCAAGGGGGGCAGGGCACAATGAGCAGTTCTTC
>TRBJ2-3|many|NA|TRBV12-3/TRBV12-4
CASSLKGLSTDTQYF
TGTGCCAGCAGTTTAAAGGGGTTGAGCACAGATACGCAGTATTTT
>TRBJ1-2|many|TRBD1|TRBV10-3
CATRTGGTYGYTF
TGTGCCACCCGGACAGGGGGCACCTATGGCTACACCTTC
>TRBJ2-5|NA|TRBD2|TRBV28
CASSLRSGGFSETQYF
TGTGCCAGCAGTTTACGTAGCGGGGGCTTTTCAGAGACCCAGTACTTC
>TRBJ2-3|many|NA|TRBV21-1
CASSKGGPATDTQYF
TGTGCCAGCAGCAAAGGTGGGCCGGCCACAGATACGCAGTATTTT
>TRBJ1-2|many|NA|TRBV4-1
CASSPATGNYGYTF
TGCGCCAGCAGCCCTGCTACAGGGAACTATGGCTACACCTTC
>TRBJ2-4|many|NA|TRBV20-1
CSAGIGFQNIQYF
TGCAGTGCTGGGATCGGGTTCCAAAACATTCAGTACTTC
>TRBJ1-5|many|NA|TRBV19
CASSSEGGRVGNQPQHF
TGTGCCAGTAGTAGTGAGGGTGGTAGGGTTGGCAATCAGCCCCAGCATTTT
>TRBJ2-2|NA|TRBD2|TRBV27
CASSLILAGHGELFF
TGTGCCAGCAGTTTAATCCTAGCGGGGCACGGGGAGCTGTTTTTT
>TRBJ1-2|many|NA|TRBV28
CASSYLSYGYTF
TGTGCCAGCAGTTATTTGAGCTATGGCTACACCTTC
>TRBJ1-2|many|NA|TRBV28
CASSLSGRVAYGYTF
TGTGCCAGCAGTTTATCAGGCAGGGTTGCTTATGGCTACACCTTC
>TRBJ2-7|NA|NA|TRBV7-2
CASSSTYEQYF
TGTGCCAGCAGCTCCACCTACGAGCAGTACTTC
>TRBJ1-1|few|NA|TRBV7-8
CASSLGQANTEAFF
TGTGCCAGCAGCTTAGGACAGGCGAACACTGAAGCTTTCTTT
>TRBJ2-7|NA|NA|TRBV9
CASSIDVAGPDEQYF
TGTGCCAGCAGCATAGACGTGGCGGGGCCTGACGAGCAGTACTTC
>TRBJ2-7|many|NA|TRBV30
CAWSVGHYYEQYF
TGTGCCTGGAGTGTGGGACACTACTACGAGCAGTACTTC
>TRBJ2-4|many|NA|TRBV2
CASSTPDRPGYF
TGTGCCAGCAGTACCCCAGACAGGCCGGGGTACTTC
>TRBJ2-1|few|NA|TRBV12-3/TRBV12-4
CASSFTGSEQFF
TGTGCCAGCAGTTTTACTGGTAGTGAGCAGTTCTTC
>TRBJ2-3|few|NA|TRBV20-1
CSARDSRKTTSTDTQYF
TGCAGTGCTAGAGATAGCCGGAAAACGACTAGCACAGATACGCAGTATTTT
>TRBJ2-7|NA|TRBD1|TRBV6-5
CASSYVQGASYEQYF
TGTGCCAGCAGTTACGTGCAGGGGGCCTCCTACGAGCAGTACTTC
>TRBJ2-1|once|TRBD2|TRBV6-2/TRBV6-3
CASNPRRGGLSSYNKQFF
TGTGCCAGCAACCCGCGGCGGGGGGGCCTGAGCTCCTACAATAAGCAGTTCTTC
>TRBJ2-7|few|NA|TRBV4-1
CASSQGGVGIAYEQYF
TGCGCCAGCAGCCAAGGAGGGGTAGGGATAGCCTACGAGCAGTACTTC
>TRBJ1-3|many|NA|TRBV7-9
CASSHQSRVLSGNTIYF
TGTGCCAGCAGCCATCAGTCCAGGGTTCTCTCTGGAAACACCATATATTTT
>TRBJ1-3|many|NA|TRBV28
CASSFLVGTGNTIYF
TGTGCCAGCAGCTTTTTGGTAGGGACAGGAAACACCATATATTTT
>TRBJ1-2|many|NA|TRBV6-2/TRBV6-3
CASSYHRTSAYGYTF
TGTGCCAGCAGTTACCACAGAACCTCTGCCTATGGCTACACCTTC
>TRBJ2-7|NA|TRBD2|TRBV7-9
CASSPSGGDYEQYF
TGTGCCAGCAGCCCGAGCGGGGGGGACTACGAGCAGTACTTC
>TRBJ2-3|many|TRBD2|TRBV12-3/TRBV12-4
CASTSRRGGPTSTDTQYF
TGTGCCAGCACTTCGCGGCGGGGGGGCCCTACTAGCACAGATACGCAGTATTTT
>TRBJ1-2|NA|TRBD1|TRBV2
CASSGGTGGVYGYTF
TGTGCCAGCAGTGGAGGGACAGGGGGCGTCTACGGCTACACCTTC
>TRBJ1-1|many|NA|TRBV6-2/TRBV6-3
CASSYSMEGTEAFF
TGTGCCAGCAGTTACAGTATGGAGGGGACTGAAGCTTTCTTT
>TRBJ2-7|many|NA|TRBV7-2
CASSLYREQYF
TGTGCCAGCAGCTTATATCGCGAGCAGTACTTC
>TRBJ2-3|many|NA|TRBV5-6
CASSLTGPDTQYF
TGTGCCAGCAGCTTGACCGGACCAGATACGCAGTATTTT
>TRBJ1-1|few|NA|TRBV2
CASTWTEVSMNTEAFF
TGTGCCAGCACCTGGACAGAGGTTTCCATGAACACTGAAGCTTTCTTT